Shown below are 9 T cell receptor beta chains from a single sample sequenced in a study of OX40 agonist ivuxolimab in advanced cancers. Produced via immunoSEQ multiplex PCR; TCRdb's table is partial and in-frame only. The table shows 20,000 to 25,000 clones, with around 83% occurring only once. The sample consisted of CD4+ or CD8+ T cells sorted from blood, taken in a trial of the OX40 agonist ivuxolimab. The receptors come from an adult with an advanced solid tumor such as melanoma, head and neck, liver or kidney cancer.

This clone was detected once. The chain uses TRBV10-3 and TRBJ2-3, with 7 positions matching TRBD1. The CDR3 has 13 residues. Looked up from germline, CDR1 is ENHRY and CDR2 is SYGVKD. J gave up 6 bases and V 4 bases, and 4 bases lay outside the gene matches. The CDR3 DNA sequence: TGTGCCATCAGTGGGGACAGCAAGGATACGCAGTATTTT. Its translation is CAISGDSKDTQYF.

The genes are TRBV19 and TRBJ2-1; D unclear. The CDR3 contains 15 residues. Trimming shortened V by 3 bases and J by 5 bases, and 14 bases separated the two germline ends. Germline V CDR1 and CDR2: LNHDA, SQIVND (reference sequence). The CDR3 loop is CASSITQRVNNEQFF. In nucleotides, the CDR3 is TGTGCCAGTAGTATCACACAGAGAGTCAACAATGAGCAGTTCTTC.

This clone was recorded once. The chain carries TRBV6-6 and TRBJ1-4; unclear D gene. CDR3 length: 14 amino acids. Trimming took 5 bases from V and 3 from J, leaving 10 bases between them. Germline CDR1 MNHNY, CDR2 SVGAGI (reference sequence). As DNA, the CDR3 is TGTGCCAGCAGTCGGGATTTAGCTAATGAAAAACTGTTTTTT. Protein: CASSRDLANEKLFF.

The genes are TRBV6-1 and TRBJ2-7; 9 bases agree with TRBD2. Per germline, CDR1 MNHNS and CDR2 SASEGT. J lost 3 bases, V lost 3 bases, and 6 bases had no gene match. The CDR3 runs 15 residues. This chain's CDR3 is CASSDYSGSFYEQYF. The CDR3 DNA reads TGTGCCAGCAGTGATTATAGCGGGAGTTTCTACGAGCAGTACTTC.

V is TRBV19 and J is TRBJ2-7; TRBD1 is a possible D gene (5 bases). Germline V CDR1 and CDR2: LNHDA, SQIVND (reference sequence). V was clipped by 4 bases and J by 1 base, with 11 bases between them. This CDR3 has 14 residues. CDR3 DNA: TGTGCCAGTAGTACCTCGACAGCTTCCTACGAGCAGTACTTC. Translated, it gives CASSTSTASYEQYF.

The chain carries TRBV14 and TRBJ1-4, with a possible D match to TRBD1 (6 bases). V was clipped by 3 bases and J by 0 bases, with 11 bases between them. Germline CDR1 SGHDN, CDR2 FVKESK. CDR3 size: 16 residues. Written as DNA, the CDR3 is TGTGCCAGCAGCCACCCACAGGGCCCAACTAATGAAAAACTGTTTTTT. Encoded protein: CASSHPQGPTNEKLFF.

This clone appeared a few times. CDR3 coding DNA: TGTGCCAGCACCTACGGGGGTTCCGAGCAGTACTTC. Translating gives CASTYGGSEQYF. The chain couples TRBV6-6 to TRBJ2-7; possibly TRBD2 for D (6 bases). This CDR3 is built from 12 residues. Germline V gene data show CDR1 as MNHNY and CDR2 as SVGAGI (reference sequence). Between the trimmed V and J ends, which lost 7 bases and 6 bases, there was a span of 13 bases.

This chain joins TRBV29-1 and TRBJ2-1; TRBD2 is a possible D gene (6 bases). V lost 7 bases and J lost 0, with 13 bases in between. There are 14 residues in the CDR3. Germline CDR1 SQVTM, CDR2 ANQGSEA. Here the CDR3 DNA reads TGCAGCGCCCGGGACTTTGGCTCCTACAATGAGCAGTTCTTC. Its protein is CSARDFGSYNEQFF.

There are a few counts of this clone. This chain joins TRBV14 and TRBJ2-7; 8 nucleotides agree with TRBD1. Germline V gives CDR1 SGHDN, CDR2 FVKESK. The CDR3 extends over 13 amino acids. V shed 4 bases, J shed 4 bases, and the junction held 3 bases outside the gene matches. The CDR3 coding sequence is TGTGCCAGCAGCCTCGGACAGGGTTACGAGCAGTACTTC. Amino acid sequence: CASSLGQGYEQYF.